The rows below give T cell receptor beta chains drawn from one sample of a study of T-cell reconstitution after alpha-beta-depleted transplantation in children. TCRdb processed the PCR reads anew with MiXCR; each CDR3 protein has one entry. The table has fewer than 700,000 distinct CDR3 sequences, 10% to 15% seen once. The specimen was PBMCs, mostly from graft donor cells, collected 360 days after TCRalphabeta/CD19-depleted stem cell transplant. The receptors stem from a male patient younger than 18 who had a stem cell transplant for acute myeloid leukemia, so the T cells may come from the graft donor. Each CDR3 is given with its conserved first and last residue.

v_gene: TRBV4-3
CDR3aa: CASTTGLATSSYNEQFF

v_gene: TRBV7-9
CDR3aa: CASSFPLGTPGREKLFF

v_gene: TRBV20-1
CDR3aa: CSARTDRSSYEQYF

v_gene: TRBV28
CDR3aa: CAGTSGIQGTQYF

v_gene: TRBV6-5
CDR3aa: CASSSGLAGAKQFF

v_gene: TRBV20-1
CDR3aa: CSARDPWGSPYNEQFF

v_gene: TRBV6-1
CDR3aa: CASSPAGGRRGEYF

v_gene: TRBV2
CDR3aa: CASSLTGPGGYTF

v_gene: TRBV29-1
CDR3aa: CSVYRAYEQHF

v_gene: TRBV25-1
CDR3aa: CASSEFEGADTGELFF

v_gene: TRBV11-1
CDR3aa: CASSFSGGKQETQYF

v_gene: TRBV30
CDR3aa: CAWERGVGEQYF

v_gene: TRBV9
CDR3aa: CASSPRLGSEQYF

v_gene: TRBV20-1
CDR3aa: CSARGGTLGELFF

v_gene: TRBV10-3
CDR3aa: CAISEVGGRGETQYF

v_gene: TRBV6-5
CDR3aa: CASSRDRGSWEQYF

v_gene: TRBV6-2/TRBV6-3
CDR3aa: CASRLLAGETQYF

v_gene: TRBV9
CDR3aa: CASSVAPGNTGELFF

v_gene: TRBV28
CDR3aa: CASSPNREALDYEQYF

v_gene: TRBV12-3/TRBV12-4
CDR3aa: CASSRPGLALSYEQYF

v_gene: TRBV4-3
CDR3aa: CASSQGTADTEAFF

v_gene: TRBV12-3/TRBV12-4
CDR3aa: CASRRTPGTQYF

v_gene: TRBV5-1
CDR3aa: CASSLGTSGSYEQYF

v_gene: TRBV9
CDR3aa: CASSVGLSGVGANVLTF

v_gene: TRBV20-1
CDR3aa: CSASRGTQETQYF

v_gene: TRBV5-6
CDR3aa: CASSLDVGLAGSGEQYF

v_gene: TRBV5-1
CDR3aa: CASKPTGDTEAFF

v_gene: TRBV28
CDR3aa: CATRWGPTEAFF

v_gene: TRBV20-1
CDR3aa: CSASILAGGQETQYF

v_gene: TRBV9
CDR3aa: CASSPWTGVQETQYF

v_gene: TRBV13
CDR3aa: CASSTGTGFYEQYF

v_gene: TRBV7-9
CDR3aa: CASSLGGQPQHF

v_gene: TRBV4-1
CDR3aa: CASSQGTSGSGETQYF

v_gene: TRBV20-1
CDR3aa: CSAARTSGRYEQYF

v_gene: TRBV29-1
CDR3aa: CSVHAGRQIVADTQYF

v_gene: TRBV29-1
CDR3aa: CSVVGPSSYNEQFF

v_gene: TRBV20-1
CDR3aa: CSARDPQQGNQPQHF

v_gene: TRBV4-2
CDR3aa: CASSQDSGGEAFF

v_gene: TRBV15
CDR3aa: CATSRGTGGPYNEQFF

v_gene: TRBV9
CDR3aa: CASSGQGAHNSPLHF

v_gene: TRBV6-2/TRBV6-3
CDR3aa: CASGRQGGSYEQYF

v_gene: TRBV7-2
CDR3aa: CASSLAAGRADTQYF

v_gene: TRBV28
CDR3aa: CASSWGTQPQHF

v_gene: TRBV18
CDR3aa: CASSPPIILNTDTQYF

v_gene: TRBV7-2
CDR3aa: CASSLGGLAGTEQYF